This TCR delta chain was observed in a study of gamma-delta T cells after stem cell transplantation. TCRdb used CATT to re-call clones from the RT-PCR reads. Among 1,200 or so delta-chain clones, more than 5.5% were seen once, and the ten largest hold 45% to 50%. Germline lookup yields CDR1 GEAIGNYY and CDR2 EKD. Trimming pared 0 bases from V and 1 base from J, leaving 8 bases between. The CDR3 covers 14 residues. This clone counts as medium-sized (0.01 to 0.1%). This clone may be a read error of a much larger clone one base away. Input material: gamma-delta T cells. The receptor's source is a human donor. It is not recorded whose cells these are; they may come from a transplant donor. The chain employs TRDV2 and TRDJ1; D gene ambiguous. Here the CDR3 reads CACDTVLSTDKLIF. The CDR3 DNA sequence: TGTGCCTGTGACACCGTACTTTCCACCGATAAACTCATCTTT.